Presented here are 22 T cell receptor beta chains from one specimen sequenced in a study of T cell responses to AZD1222 COVID-19 vaccine. Assay used: immunoSEQ multiplex PCR; TCRdb lists only in-frame clones, some missing. Of some 180,000 clones listed, roughly 92% are singletons. Sequences were derived from peripheral blood, sampled 28 days after the second AZD1222 dose. The origin of the receptors is an adult who received the AZD1222 COVID-19 vaccine.

In this sample, this clone turned up once. The genes are TRBV29-1 and TRBJ1-1; a possible D gene is TRBD1 (6 bases). Germline-derived CDR1 and CDR2 are SQVTM and ANQGSEA. Deletions cut 4 bases from V and 3 bases from J, with 15 bases between. There are 14 residues in the CDR3. CDR3 coding DNA: TGCAGCGTTGTACTCCGACAGGCAGACACTGAAGCTTTCTTT. Translating it yields CSVVLRQADTEAFF.

The rearrangement joins TRBV11-2 to TRBJ2-1, with 9 positions matching TRBD2. V lost 5 bases and J lost 1; bases outside the gene matches: 3. The CDR3 runs to 15 residues. CDR1 and CDR2 (germline): SGHAT, FQNNGV. Here the CDR3 DNA reads TGTGCCAGCAGCGTTCTAGCGGGATCCTACAATGAGCAGTTCTTC. Its protein product is CASSVLAGSYNEQFF.

The chain joins TRBV7-9 to TRBJ1-1; 8 bases agree with TRBD1. Trimming took 5 bases from V and 3 from J; bases not matched to a gene: 5. The CDR3 is made up of 14 amino acids. CDR1 and CDR2 from the germline V gene are SEHNR and FQNEAQ (reference sequence). The DNA for the CDR3 is TGTGCCAGCAGCCCGGACAGGGCTGACACTGAAGCTTTCTTT. The encoded protein is CASSPDRADTEAFF. Looking up the rest from reference TRBV7-9 and TRBJ1-1 gives the full variable domain: DTGVSQNPRHKITKRGQNVTFRCDPISEHNRLYWYRQTLGQGPEFLTYFQNEAQLEKSRLLSDRFSAERPKGSFSTLEIQRTEQGDSAMYLCASSPDRADTEAFFGQGTRLTVV.

The genes are TRBV7-2 and TRBJ2-2; TRBD1 agrees at 10 bases. With V trimmed by 5 bases and J by 5 bases, 8 bases remained unmatched. Germline V gives CDR1 SGHTA, CDR2 FQGNSA. There are 16 residues in the CDR3. CDR3 sequence (DNA): TGTGCCAGCAGCGCGAGACAGGGGGCGCCGACCGGGGAGCTGTTTTTT. It is translated as CASSARQGAPTGELFF.

The V and J genes are TRBV6-1 and TRBJ2-3; D is ambiguous. The CDR3 totals 14 residues. Germline CDR1 and CDR2: MNHNS and SASEGT. Trimming stripped 2 bases from V and 4 bases from J, with 10 bases between. The CDR3 nucleotides read TGTGCCAGCAGTGAAACAAGGACGGCAGATACGCAGTATTTT. It encodes CASSETRTADTQYF.

The gene calls are TRBV15 and TRBJ1-1; 9 bases are a match to TRBD1. CDR3 length: 14 amino acids. Germline CDR1 is LNHNV and CDR2 is YYDKDF (reference sequence). Losses at the gene ends were 1 base for V and 4 bases for J; bases not matched to a gene: 1. The CDR3 coding sequence is TGTGCCACCAGCAGAGTACAGGGGGCCACTGAAGCTTTCTTT. Protein: CATSRVQGATEAFF.

The V call is TRBV11-3, the J call TRBJ2-1; 9 bases match TRBD2. The V and J ends lost 2 bases and 7 bases, in that order; junction bases with no gene match: 18. The CDR3 spans 19 residues. Germline CDR1 is SGHNT and CDR2 is YENEEA. CDR3 coding DNA: TGTGCCAGCAGCTTAATCTCGACCCTGGGTCTAGCGGGGAAGAATGAGCAGTTCTTC. It translates to CASSLISTLGLAGKNEQFF.

The chain links TRBV3-1 (or the pseudogene TRBV3-2) to TRBJ2-2, with 7 bases lining up with TRBD2. The V segment lost 4 bases and the J segment 3 bases; nucleotides outside the gene matches: 11. This CDR3 is built from 17 residues. Germline assignment: CDR1 LGHDT and CDR2 YNNKEL (reference sequence). The CDR3 nucleotides are TGTGCCAGCAGCCGACCCAGAGCGGGATGGGACACCGGGGAGCTGTTTTTT. It specifies CASSRPRAGWDTGELFF.

The J gene is TRBJ1-5, the V gene TRBV12-3 or TRBV12-4; D is unclear. CDR3 length equals 13 residues. Between the trimmed V and J ends, which lost 7 bases and 2 bases, there was a span of 9 bases. CDR3 bases: TGTGCCAGCACGAAAACTGGCAATCAGCCCCAGCATTTT. Its protein is CASTKTGNQPQHF.

The rearrangement joins TRBV6-5 to TRBJ2-7, with D perhaps TRBD1 (6 bases). Deletions cut 6 bases from V and 4 bases from J, with 7 bases between. Germline CDR1 is MNHEY and CDR2 is SVGAGI. There are 11 residues in the CDR3. The DNA of the CDR3 is TGTGCCAGCAGGGGGGCTTACGAGCAGTACTTC. It translates to CASRGAYEQYF.

The V gene is TRBV29-1, the J gene TRBJ2-7, with D uncertain. Trimming cost V 1 base and J 9 bases, with 13 bases left between them. CDR3 length equals 12 residues. The germline V gene has CDR1 SQVTM and CDR2 ANQGSEA. The CDR3 sequence: CSVEGRLPGQYF. In DNA, the CDR3 is TGCAGCGTTGAAGGACGTCTACCCGGGCAGTACTTC.

This chain links TRBV6-5 with TRBJ2-4; D is possibly TRBD1 (6 bases). The ends were cut back, 2 bases at V and 0 bases at J, with 11 bases in the middle. The CDR3 extends over 16 amino acids. Germline loops: CDR1 MNHEY, CDR2 SVGAGI. The CDR3 region is CASSYGEQGAKNIQYF. The CDR3 nucleotides read TGTGCCAGCAGTTACGGAGAACAGGGAGCCAAAAACATTCAGTACTTC.

V gene TRBV12-5 combines with J gene TRBJ2-1; maybe TRBD2 (6 bases). The CDR3 totals 14 residues. Germline V CDR1 and CDR2: LGHNT, FRNRAP. Trimming removed 6 bases at V and 7 bases at J, with 16 bases between. CDR3 residues: CASGLQWGENEQFF. The CDR3 DNA reads TGTGCTAGTGGACTACAATGGGGGGAGAATGAGCAGTTCTTC.

The gene calls are TRBV20-1 and TRBJ1-2; D uncertain. CDR1 is DFQATT and CDR2 is SNEGSKA in the germline V gene (reference sequence). Between the trimmed V and J ends, which lost 0 bases and 8 bases, there was a span of 7 bases. The CDR3 contains 11 residues. CDR3: CSARDLRGYTF. The CDR3 nucleotides are TGCAGTGCTAGAGATCTGCGGGGCTACACCTTC.

Here the CDR3 DNA reads TGTGCCAGCAGCGTGAGGGGGTCGAACACCGGGGAGCTGTTTTTT. Residues: CASSVRGSNTGELFF. The chain recombines TRBV9 with TRBJ2-2; tentatively, D is TRBD1 (6 bases). The V gene lost 2 bases and the J gene lost 0 bases, with 8 bases spanning the gap. Germline values: CDR1 SGDLS, CDR2 YYNGEE. The CDR3 spans 15 residues.

The chain recombines TRBV15 with TRBJ1-3; D remains ambiguous. CDR1 and CDR2 from the germline V gene are LNHNV and YYDKDF (reference sequence). The CDR3 contains 16 residues. Trimming shortened V by 0 bases and J by 8 bases, and 17 bases separated the two germline ends. The CDR3 loop is CATSRDPDSPLYTIYF. In DNA form, the CDR3 reads TGTGCCACCAGCAGAGATCCGGACTCCCCCCTTTACACCATATATTTT.

The table lists this clone with a count of one. J is TRBJ2-7 and V is TRBV4-2; TRBD1 aligns across 10 bases. The J segment lost 3 bases and the V segment lost 2 bases, leaving 4 bases of the junction unmatched. The CDR3 covers 15 residues. Germline V lookup: CDR1 LGHNA, CDR2 YNFKEQ. The CDR3 coding sequence is TGTGCCAGCAGCCAACCGGGACAGGGGATCTACGAGCAGTACTTC. Translated, it gives CASSQPGQGIYEQYF.

The gene calls are TRBV7-9 and TRBJ2-7, with D possibly TRBD1 on 6 matching bases. Germline loops: CDR1 SEHNR, CDR2 FQNEAQ (reference sequence). V was cut by 4 bases and J by 3 bases, with 10 bases left in between. The CDR3 has 13 residues. CDR3 sequence: CASSSGQFYEQYF. CDR3 DNA sequence: TGTGCCAGCAGCTCAGGACAGTTCTACGAGCAGTACTTC.

J is TRBJ1-1 and V is TRBV5-1; no firm D call. Between the trimmed V and J ends, which lost 4 bases and 0 bases, there was a span of 10 bases. This CDR3 has 14 residues. Germline loops: CDR1 SGHRS, CDR2 YFSETQ. The DNA for the CDR3 is TGCGCCAGCAGCCTCTGGACGGTGAACACTGAAGCTTTCTTT. Protein product: CASSLWTVNTEAFF.

The chain employs TRBV7-9 and TRBJ2-7, with D unresolved. The V end was cut by 3 bases, the J end by 3 bases, with 12 bases between. Germline V gene sequence: CDR1 SEHNR, CDR2 FQNEAQ (reference sequence). The CDR3 sequence is 14 residues long. In nucleotides, the CDR3 is TGTGCCAGCAGCTTCGTAGGATTTGACTACGAGCAGTACTTC. Protein sequence: CASSFVGFDYEQYF.

Many counts were recorded for this clone. V is TRBV6-5 and J is TRBJ2-1; D gene ambiguous. The CDR3 has 12 amino acids. Trimming cost V 1 base and J 10 bases, with 8 bases left between them. The germline V gene has CDR1 MNHEY and CDR2 SVGAGI. Written as DNA, the CDR3 is TGTGCCAGCAGTTACTTCCAAGGAGAGCAGTTCTTC. This sequence encodes CASSYFQGEQFF.

As DNA, the CDR3 is TGCGCCAGCAGCCAAGGTGACAGGGTCGGGGGCACCGGGGAGCTGTTTTTT. Translation gives CASSQGDRVGGTGELFF. This chain links TRBV4-3 with TRBJ2-2; perhaps TRBD1 as D (7 bases). The length of the CDR3 is 17 residues. V was clipped by 1 base and J by 4 bases, with 16 bases between them. Germline loops: CDR1 LGHNA, CDR2 YSLEER.